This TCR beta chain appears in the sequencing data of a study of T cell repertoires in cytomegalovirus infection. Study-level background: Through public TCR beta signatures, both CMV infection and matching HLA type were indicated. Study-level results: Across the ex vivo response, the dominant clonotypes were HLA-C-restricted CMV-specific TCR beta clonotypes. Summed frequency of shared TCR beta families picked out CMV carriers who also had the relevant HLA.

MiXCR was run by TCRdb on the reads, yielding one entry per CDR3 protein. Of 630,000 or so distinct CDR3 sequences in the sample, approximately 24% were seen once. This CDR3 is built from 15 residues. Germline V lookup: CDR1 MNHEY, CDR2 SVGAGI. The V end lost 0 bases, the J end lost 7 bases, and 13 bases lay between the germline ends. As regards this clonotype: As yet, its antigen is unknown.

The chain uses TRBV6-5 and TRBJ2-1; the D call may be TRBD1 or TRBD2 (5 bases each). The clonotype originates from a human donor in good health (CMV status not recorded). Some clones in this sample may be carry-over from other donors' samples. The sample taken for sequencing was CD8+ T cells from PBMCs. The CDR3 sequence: CASSYSSTGLNEQFF. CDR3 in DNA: TGTGCCAGCAGTTACTCGAGTACGGGGCTGAATGAGCAGTTCTTC.